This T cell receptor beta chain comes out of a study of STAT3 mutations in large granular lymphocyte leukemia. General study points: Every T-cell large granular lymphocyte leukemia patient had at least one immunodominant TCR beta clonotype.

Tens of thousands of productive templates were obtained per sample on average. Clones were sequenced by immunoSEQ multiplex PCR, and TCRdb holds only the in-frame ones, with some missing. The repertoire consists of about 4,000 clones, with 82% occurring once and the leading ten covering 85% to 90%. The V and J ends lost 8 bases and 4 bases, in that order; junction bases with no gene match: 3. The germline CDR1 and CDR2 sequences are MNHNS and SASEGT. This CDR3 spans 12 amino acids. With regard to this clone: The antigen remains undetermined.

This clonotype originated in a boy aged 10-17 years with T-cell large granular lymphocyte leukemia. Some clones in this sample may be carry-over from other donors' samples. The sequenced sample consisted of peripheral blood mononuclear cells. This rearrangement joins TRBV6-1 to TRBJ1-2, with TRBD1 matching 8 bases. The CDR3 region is CASDRGLYGYTF. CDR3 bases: TGTGCCAGCGACAGGGGCCTCTATGGCTACACCTTC.